This entry features one T cell receptor (beta chain) sequence. The data derive from a study of blood T cell repertoires in COVID-19. Study-level information: Samples taken during acute and convalescent COVID-19 were collected in the United States, Italy and Spain. PBMCs, B-cell-depleted T cells, or T cells were the source of the cDNA or gDNA that made up the material.

Methods used by the authors: Counts of nucleated cells, estimated from reference gene primer amplification, were obtained. This table comes from immunoSEQ multiplex PCR, and its TCRdb copy is limited to in-frame clones, with some not included. V and J calls and clone size are copied from that table; D and trimming were computed from the DNA. The sample shows 150,000 to 200,000 clones, roughly four fifths of them seen only once. Germline-derived CDR1 and CDR2 are SQVTM and ANQGSEA. The CDR3 sequence is 13 residues long. V was pared by 6 bases and J by 3 bases, with 3 bases of the junction left unmatched.

The V call is TRBV29-1, the J call TRBJ2-1; 9 bases line up with TRBD1. Sequencing was carried out using peripheral blood. The TCR originated in a human donor with acute or convalescent COVID-19. The donor label of this sample is uncertain. CDR3 nucleotides: TGCAGCGTCGGACAGGGGTACTACAATGAGCAGTTCTTC. Protein product: CSVGQGYYNEQFF.